This TCR beta chain emerged from a study of cytomegalovirus exposure and HLA in healthy donors. General study results and limits: Per a prior analysis, the majority of TCR beta V segments were productive roughly 87% or roughly 30% of the time.

The primer mix had 60 Vbeta and 13 Jbeta primers. Clones were sequenced by immunoSEQ multiplex PCR, and TCRdb holds only the in-frame ones, with some missing. Among 95,000 to 150,000 clones listed, around 79% were seen once. Details on this clone: Its specificity is unknown.

This CDR3 contains 16 residues. Trimming at V came to 1 base and at J to 5 bases, leaving 4 bases not matched to a gene. Germline V gives CDR1 SGHTA, CDR2 FQGTGA. The receptor comes from a woman between 35 and 50 years old in good health and CMV-seronegative. The chain is built from TRBV7-3 and TRBJ2-2, with 10 bases fitting TRBD1. The sequencing input was PBMCs. CDR3 in DNA: TGTGCCAGCAGCTTAAGACAGGGGGCCGCGACCGGGGAGCTGTTTTTT. Its protein product is CASSLRQGAATGELFF.